The T cell receptor beta chain described here comes from a study of T cells in Graves' hyperthyroidism and ophthalmopathy (dated by TCRdb to between 2019 and 2020). General notes on the study: Peripheral blood samples were taken at initial diagnosis, before any treatment was given. Whether ophthalmopathy could be predicted prospectively was tested in an independent validation cohort made up of under 20 hyperthyroidism patients plus 17 patients who later progressed to ophthalmopathy. For training and testing, the 100 or so patients in the discovery cohort were randomly divided in a 7:3 ratio. In roughly six Graves' hyperthyroidism patients, the study also compared T-cell repertoires from thyroid tissue with T-cell repertoires from blood. According to the paper, TCR Vbeta CDR3 sequencing was carried out on 135 peripheral blood samples, which came from over 40 ophthalmopathy, approximately 72 hyperthyroidism and roughly 17 progressor patients. Following sampling, methimazole starting at 30 mg daily was given to hyperthyroidism patients, and high-dose intravenous methylprednisolone was given to ophthalmopathy patients. To identify TCR V-J signatures that set the groups apart, the researchers used a discovery cohort of 100 or so patients, made up of roughly 45 with Graves' ophthalmopathy and approximately 57 with stable Graves' hyperthyroidism.

TCR beta CDR3 regions were amplified from RNA transcripts. A first-round RT-PCR of the TCR CDR3 used the HTBI primer set with the Qiagen OneStep RT-PCR kit. A second multiplex PCR round built the libraries, followed by size selection and purification. Libraries were sequenced paired-end with 100 bp reads on an Illumina HiSeq2000. The study's own analysis went as follows. Raw data were processed with SOAPnuke, discarding reads with adapters, uncalled bases, mean Phred below 15, or no exact constant-primer or identifier match. COPE v1.2.5 was used to merge the high-quality paired reads, and each unique nucleotide sequence was defined as a clonotype. Clonotypes were aligned to IMGT TRBV, TRBD and TRBJ reference segments using MiTCR v1.1. The analysis was restricted to V-J combinations with a frequency above 0.0001, which together covered 98% to 99.2% of the repertoires. A TCS score was defined as the ratio of F50 (clonal expansion) to E x V (chaos), with BLOSUM62-based TCRdist applied between CDR3 peptides within each V-J. Welch's t-statistics and random forest reduced around 520 V-J features to roughly 13, which were used in a naive Bayes classifier (R e1071). The Morisita-Horn index was used to measure how similar the thyroid and blood repertoires were. The raw public reads went through TCRdb reprocessing: fastp at Q25, MiXCR clone calling, in-frame beta chains kept. Rows matching on CDR3 protein sequence are summarized as one entry with the most common DNA and genes. None of the V and J calls come from the authors' own analysis; TCRdb made them. The sample profile shows about 610,000 distinct CDR3 sequences; 14% to 15% of them were found once. Around 4.1% of the sample rests with the top ten.

This clonotype occurred many times. No antigen is known for it. Base qualities are not recorded, but no much larger clone differs from it by a single base. On the study overall, not on this receptor specifically: Ophthalmopathy was separated from stable hyperthyroidism by a 13 V-J signature model, with around 90% sensitivity and roughly 81% specificity obtained in cross-validation and 80%/75% obtained in testing. Most expanded thyroid clonotypes (frequency above 0.001) were also detected in blood, suggesting blood repertoires may reflect thyroid immune responses. Sample size was not statistically predetermined, and blinding of investigators to group allocation was not performed. In validation, the model predicted progression to ophthalmopathy a median of roughly 6.2 months before onset, with roughly 70% sensitivity and 72.22% specificity.

Ophthalmopathy patients had moderately to severely active disease, Clinical Activity Score of at least 3, NOSPECS grade of at least 4, and duration under 3 months. Exclusion was applied to patients with uncontrolled infections, other autoimmune diseases, pregnancy or lactation. Diagnoses were established on the basis of clinical symptoms, serum thyroxine and TRAb, thyroid ultrasound, and orbital computed tomography. Ficoll-Paque density gradient centrifugation was used to isolate PBMCs from about 9.4 ml of fresh peripheral blood. Trizol reagent was used to extract total RNA, and RNA quality was then checked on an Agilent 2100 Bioanalyzer. The TCR originated in a middle-aged woman with Graves' ophthalmopathy. Material: blood.

The CDR3 reads as follows: CATSGQGGPDSGNTIYF. The DNA sequence is TGTGCCACCAGTGGCCAGGGGGGCCCAGACTCTGGAAACACCATATATTTT. Recombination joined TRBV24-1 with TRBJ1-3; TRBD1 fits 7 bases in the junction. The junction shows trimming of 5 bases on V and 0 bases on J, and the gene matches do not reach 9 bases of it. Based on the germline V gene, the CDR1 and CDR2 sequences are KGHDR and SFDVKD. Including the terminal cysteine and phenylalanine, the CDR3 comprises 17 residues. The retained sequence is limited to the CDR3, 51 bases, with the frame set at the first base.